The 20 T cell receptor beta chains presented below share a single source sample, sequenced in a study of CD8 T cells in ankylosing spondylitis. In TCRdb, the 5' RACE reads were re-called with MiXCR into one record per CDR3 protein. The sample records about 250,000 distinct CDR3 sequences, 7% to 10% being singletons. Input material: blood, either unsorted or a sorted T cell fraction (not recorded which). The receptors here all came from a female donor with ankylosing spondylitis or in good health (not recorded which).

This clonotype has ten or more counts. CDR3 nucleotides: TGTGCCAGTACCTTAACCTCTGGGGCCAACGTCCTGACTTTC. Translation gives CASTLTSGANVLTF. The chain recombines TRBV19 with TRBJ2-6; D is ambiguous. Trimming took off 7 bases at V and 0 bases at J, with 7 bases between the two ends. Germline V gene lookup returns CDR1 LNHDA and CDR2 SQIVND (reference sequence). This CDR3 comprises 14 residues.

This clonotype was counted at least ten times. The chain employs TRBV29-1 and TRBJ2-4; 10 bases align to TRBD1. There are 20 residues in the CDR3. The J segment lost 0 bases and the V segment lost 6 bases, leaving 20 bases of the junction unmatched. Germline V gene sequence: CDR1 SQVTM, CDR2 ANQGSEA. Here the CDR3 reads CSVKNPGQGPFLIAKNIQYF. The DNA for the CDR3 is TGCAGCGTCAAAAATCCGGGACAGGGGCCCTTTTTAATAGCCAAAAACATTCAGTACTTC. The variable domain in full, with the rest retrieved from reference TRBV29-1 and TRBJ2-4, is SAVISQKPSRDICQRGTSLTIQCQVDSQVTMMFWYRQQPGQSLTLIATANQGSEATYESGFVIDKFPISRPNLTFSTLTVSNMSPEDSSIYLCSVKNPGQGPFLIAKNIQYFGAGTRLSVL.

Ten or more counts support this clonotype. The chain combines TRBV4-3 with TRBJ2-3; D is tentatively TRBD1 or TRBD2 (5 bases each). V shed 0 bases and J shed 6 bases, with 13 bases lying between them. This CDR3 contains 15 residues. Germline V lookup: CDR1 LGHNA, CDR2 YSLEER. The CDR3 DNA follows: TGCGCCAGCAGCCAAGATCCCGGTGGGACGGATACGCAGTATTTT. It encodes CASSQDPGGTDTQYF.

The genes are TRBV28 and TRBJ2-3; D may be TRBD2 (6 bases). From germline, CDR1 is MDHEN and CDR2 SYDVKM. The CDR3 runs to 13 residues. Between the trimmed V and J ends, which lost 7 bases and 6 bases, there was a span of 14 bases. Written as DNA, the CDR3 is TGTGCCAGCACCCCTGGGGCGGGGGATACGCAGTATTTT. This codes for CASTPGAGDTQYF.

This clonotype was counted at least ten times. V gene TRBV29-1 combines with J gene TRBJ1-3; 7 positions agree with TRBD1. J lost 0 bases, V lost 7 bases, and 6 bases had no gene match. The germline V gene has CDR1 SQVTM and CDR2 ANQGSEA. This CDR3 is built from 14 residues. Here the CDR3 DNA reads TGCAGCGCCCGACAGGGTAGCTCTGGAAACACCATATATTTT. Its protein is CSARQGSSGNTIYF.

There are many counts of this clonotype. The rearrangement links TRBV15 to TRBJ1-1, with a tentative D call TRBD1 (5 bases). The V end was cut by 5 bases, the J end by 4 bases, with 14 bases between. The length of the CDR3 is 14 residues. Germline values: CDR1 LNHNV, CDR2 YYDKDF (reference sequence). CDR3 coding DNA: TGTGCCACCAGCCGGGGGGTGGGTTTCACTGAAGCTTTCTTT. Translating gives CATSRGVGFTEAFF.

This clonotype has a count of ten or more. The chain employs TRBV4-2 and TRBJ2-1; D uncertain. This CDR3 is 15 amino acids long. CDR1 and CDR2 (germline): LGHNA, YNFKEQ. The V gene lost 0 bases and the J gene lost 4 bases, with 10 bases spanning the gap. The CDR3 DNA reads TGTGCCAGCAGCCAAGATCGGGCCATATACAATGAGCAGTTCTTC. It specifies CASSQDRAIYNEQFF.

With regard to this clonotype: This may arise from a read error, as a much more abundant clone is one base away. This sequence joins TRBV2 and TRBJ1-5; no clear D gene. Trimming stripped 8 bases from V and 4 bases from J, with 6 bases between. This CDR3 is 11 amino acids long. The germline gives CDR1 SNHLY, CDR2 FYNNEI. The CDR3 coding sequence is TGTGCCAGCGGCGGAAATCAGCCCCAGCATTTT. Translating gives CASGGNQPQHF.

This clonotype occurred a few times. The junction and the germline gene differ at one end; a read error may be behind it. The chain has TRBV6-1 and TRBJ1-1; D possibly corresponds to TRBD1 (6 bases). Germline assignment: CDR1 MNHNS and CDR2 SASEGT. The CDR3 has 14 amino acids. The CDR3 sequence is CASSEGTTNTEAFF. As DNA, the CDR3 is TGTGCCAGCAGCGAAGGGACAACGAACACTGAAGCTTTCTTT.

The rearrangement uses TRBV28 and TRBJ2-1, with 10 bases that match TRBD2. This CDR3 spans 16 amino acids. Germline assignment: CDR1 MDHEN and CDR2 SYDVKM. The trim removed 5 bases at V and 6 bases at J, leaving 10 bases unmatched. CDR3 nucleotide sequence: TGTGCCAGCAGTCTTCTCGGGCTAGCGGGAGTCAATGAGCAGTTCTTC. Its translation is CASSLLGLAGVNEQFF.

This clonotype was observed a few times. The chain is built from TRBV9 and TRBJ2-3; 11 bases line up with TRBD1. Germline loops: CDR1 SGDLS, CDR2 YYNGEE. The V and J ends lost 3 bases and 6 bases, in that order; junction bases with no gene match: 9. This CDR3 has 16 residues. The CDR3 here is CASSASTDRGRDTQYF. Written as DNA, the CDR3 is TGTGCCAGCAGCGCCTCTACGGACAGGGGGCGGGATACGCAGTATTTT.

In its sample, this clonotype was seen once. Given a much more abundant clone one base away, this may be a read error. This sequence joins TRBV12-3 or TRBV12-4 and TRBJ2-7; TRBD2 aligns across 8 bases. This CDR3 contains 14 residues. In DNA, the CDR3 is TGTGTCAGCAGTTTTGGACTAGCATCGGCCGAGCAGTACTTC. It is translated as CVSSFGLASAEQYF.

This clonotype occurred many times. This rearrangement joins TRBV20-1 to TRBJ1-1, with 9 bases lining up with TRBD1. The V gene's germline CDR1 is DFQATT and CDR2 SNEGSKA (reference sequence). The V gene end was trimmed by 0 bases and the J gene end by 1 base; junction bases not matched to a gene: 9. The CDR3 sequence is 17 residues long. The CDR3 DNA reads TGCAGTGCTAGAGATGCGGGACAGGGCATCAGGAACACTGAAGCTTTCTTT. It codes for CSARDAGQGIRNTEAFF.

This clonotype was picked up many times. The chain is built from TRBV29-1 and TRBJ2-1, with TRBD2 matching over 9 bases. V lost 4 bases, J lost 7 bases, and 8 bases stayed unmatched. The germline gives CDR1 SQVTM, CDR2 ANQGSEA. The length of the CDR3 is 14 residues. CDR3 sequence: CSVGVLAGTNEQFF. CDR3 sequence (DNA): TGCAGCGTTGGAGTTCTAGCGGGGACAAATGAGCAGTTCTTC.

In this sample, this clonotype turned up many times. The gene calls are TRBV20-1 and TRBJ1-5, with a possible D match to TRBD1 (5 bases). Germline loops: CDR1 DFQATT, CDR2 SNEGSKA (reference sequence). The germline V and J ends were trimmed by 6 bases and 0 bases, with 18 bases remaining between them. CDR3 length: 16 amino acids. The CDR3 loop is CSATAPGPYSNQPQHF. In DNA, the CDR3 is TGCAGTGCCACTGCCCCGGGACCTTATAGCAATCAGCCCCAGCATTTT.

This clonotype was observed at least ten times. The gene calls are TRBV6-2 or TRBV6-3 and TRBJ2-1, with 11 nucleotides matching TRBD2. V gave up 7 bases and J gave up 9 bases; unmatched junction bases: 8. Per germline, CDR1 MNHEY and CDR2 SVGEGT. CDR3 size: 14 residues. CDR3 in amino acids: CASTPLAGVGEQFF. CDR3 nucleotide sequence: TGTGCCAGCACCCCACTAGCGGGAGTCGGTGAGCAGTTCTTC.

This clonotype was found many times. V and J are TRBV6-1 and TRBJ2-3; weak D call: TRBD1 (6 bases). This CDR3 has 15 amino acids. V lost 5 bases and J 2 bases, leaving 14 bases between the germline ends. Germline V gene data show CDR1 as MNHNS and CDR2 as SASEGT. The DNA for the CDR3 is TGTGCCAGCAGTCCAAAAGGGGGTATCACAGATACGCAGTATTTT. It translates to CASSPKGGITDTQYF.

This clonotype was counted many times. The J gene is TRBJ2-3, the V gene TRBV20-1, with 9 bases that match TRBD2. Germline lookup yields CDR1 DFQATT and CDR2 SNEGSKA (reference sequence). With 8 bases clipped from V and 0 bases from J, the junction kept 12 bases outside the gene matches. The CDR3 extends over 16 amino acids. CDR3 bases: TGCAGTTCGATGGCCCTAGCGGGGACTAGCACAGATACGCAGTATTTT. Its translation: CSSMALAGTSTDTQYF.

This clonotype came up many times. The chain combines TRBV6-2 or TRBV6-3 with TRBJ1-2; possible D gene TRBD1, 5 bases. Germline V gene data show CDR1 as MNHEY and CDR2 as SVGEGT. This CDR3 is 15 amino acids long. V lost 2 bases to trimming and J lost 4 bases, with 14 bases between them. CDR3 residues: CASSYRSGMGYGYTF. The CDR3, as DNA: TGTGCCAGCAGTTACCGGTCAGGGATGGGCTATGGCTACACCTTC.

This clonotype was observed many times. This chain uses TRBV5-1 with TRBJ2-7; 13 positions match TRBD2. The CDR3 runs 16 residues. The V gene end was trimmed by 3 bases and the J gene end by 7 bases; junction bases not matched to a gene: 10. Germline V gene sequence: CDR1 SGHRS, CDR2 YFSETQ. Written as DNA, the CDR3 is TGCGCCAGCAGCTCGGCCGGACTAGCGGGAGAGCGTGAGCAGTACTTC. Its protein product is CASSSAGLAGEREQYF.